The 10 T cell receptor beta chains below all came from one sample that was sequenced in a study of T-cell reconstitution after alpha-beta-depleted transplantation in children. The antigens for these receptors are not known. Overall study findings and caveats: T-cell counts and diversity at one year following transplant were attributed mainly to newly produced T cells.

A library of TCRbeta sequences, prepared with unique molecular identifiers, was generated. TCRdb processed the PCR reads anew with MiXCR; each CDR3 protein has one entry. This sample has approximately 300,000 distinct CDR3 sequences, with 6.5% to 9% found just once. The specimen comprised peripheral blood, sampled 360 days after TCRalphabeta/CD19-depleted stem cell transplant. The receptors come from a female patient between 2 and 15 years old who had a stem cell transplant for Fanconi anemia, so the T cells may come from the graft donor.

This clonotype has ten or more counts. This chain joins TRBV6-1 and TRBJ1-1; TRBD1 agrees at 11 bases. Germline assignment: CDR1 MNHNS and CDR2 SASEGT. The CDR3 extends over 16 amino acids. With 5 bases clipped from V and 0 bases from J, the junction kept 5 bases outside the gene matches. CDR3 sequence reads: CASSLDRGLMNTEAFF. For the CDR3, the DNA is TGTGCCAGCAGTCTGGACAGGGGGCTTATGAACACTGAAGCTTTCTTT.

In this sample, this clonotype turned up a few times. In DNA form, the CDR3 reads TGTGCCAGCAGCTCCGCAGGGGGACGTAGATCAAACCAAGGCTTATACAATGAGCAGTTCTTC. Its protein is CASSSAGGRRSNQGLYNEQFF. The rearrangement links TRBV5-6 to TRBJ2-1; 7 positions match TRBD1. Germline V lookup: CDR1 SGHDT, CDR2 YYEEEE. Trimming took 3 bases from V and 4 from J; bases not matched to a gene: 25. This CDR3 region has 21 residues.

This clonotype was found many times. V usage is TRBV29-1 and J usage is TRBJ2-7; D is unresolved. This CDR3 comprises 15 residues. Germline loops: CDR1 SQVTM, CDR2 ANQGSEA. V was cut by 1 base and J by 3 bases, with 16 bases left in between. CDR3 residues: CSVEVYRPGDYEQYF. CDR3 sequence (DNA): TGCAGCGTTGAAGTTTATCGCCCCGGCGACTACGAGCAGTACTTC.

CDR3 nucleotides: TGCAGTGCTAGAGATGGATTGGGTATGACCAAAAACATTCAGTACTTC. Translation: CSARDGLGMTKNIQYF. This chain connects TRBV20-1 to TRBJ2-4; D is undetermined. This CDR3 is built from 16 residues. V was trimmed by 0 bases and J by 2 bases, leaving 14 bases between them. Germline V gives CDR1 DFQATT, CDR2 SNEGSKA (reference sequence).

This clonotype appeared many times. The rearrangement joins TRBV2 to TRBJ1-6; no firm D call. Germline V gene data show CDR1 as SNHLY and CDR2 as FYNNEI. CDR3 size: 11 residues. The V end lost 6 bases, the J end lost 9 bases, and 6 bases lay between the germline ends. The CDR3 region has the DNA TGTGCCAGCAGGGATCCTTCACCCCTCCACTTT. Protein: CASRDPSPLHF.

Many counts were recorded for this clonotype. J is TRBJ2-7 and V is TRBV5-1, with 7 bases matching TRBD2. This CDR3 has 16 residues. V dropped 4 bases and J dropped 2; count of bases not matched to a gene: 12. Germline V lookup: CDR1 SGHRS, CDR2 YFSETQ. The DNA of the CDR3 is TGCGCCAGCAGCGTCTCTACGGGAGGCGATACCTACGAGCAGTACTTC. Its translation: CASSVSTGGDTYEQYF.

This clonotype has more than one count but fewer than ten. This chain uses TRBV19 with TRBJ2-3, with TRBD2 identical over 8 bases. Germline-derived CDR1 and CDR2 are LNHDA and SQIVND (reference sequence). CDR3 length: 16 amino acids. V shed 5 bases, J shed 0 bases, and the junction held 7 bases outside the gene matches. The CDR3 sequence is CASSPAAGASTDTQYF. The CDR3 region has the DNA TGTGCCAGTAGTCCTGCAGCGGGGGCTAGCACAGATACGCAGTATTTT.

J is TRBJ2-1 and V is TRBV7-3; D might be TRBD2 (7 bases). Deletions cut 4 bases from V and 1 base from J, with 11 bases between. The CDR3 consists of 15 residues. Germline loops: CDR1 SGHTA, CDR2 FQGTGA. CDR3 nucleotides: TGTGCCAGCAGCTACGGGGGGCGATCCTACAATGAGCAGTTCTTC. Translating gives CASSYGGRSYNEQFF.

This clonotype has only a few counts. The rearrangement uses TRBV18 and TRBJ2-7; D is unresolved. This CDR3 has 13 residues. Per germline, CDR1 KGHSH and CDR2 LQKENI. Trimming took 3 bases from V and 4 from J, leaving 10 bases between them. For the CDR3, the DNA is TGTGCCAGCTCACCGAGGCTTGATTACGAGCAGTACTTC. It is translated as CASSPRLDYEQYF.

The chain is built from TRBV7-2 and TRBJ1-2, with D possibly matching TRBD1 (5 bases). Trimming pared 4 bases from V and 5 bases from J, leaving 14 bases between. The CDR3 contains 14 residues. Germline-derived CDR1 and CDR2 are SGHTA and FQGNSA. CDR3 region: CASSSAWGDYGYTF. CDR3 nucleotides: TGTGCCAGCAGCTCCGCGTGGGGGGATTATGGCTACACCTTC.